Listed below are T cell receptor beta chains from one sample, sequenced in a study of CD8 T cells in ankylosing spondylitis. TCRdb fed the 5' RACE reads into MiXCR, producing one record per CDR3 protein. The table includes just under 550,000 distinct CDR3 sequences, 12% detected once. Sequencing used blood, either unsorted or a sorted T cell fraction (not recorded which). All receptors derive from a male donor with ankylosing spondylitis. Both conserved end residues are part of each CDR3. A D gene is named only where the DNA matches it firmly. The size of a clone is reported for some rows only, either as once, few or many, or as a class for expanded clones.

D,size,V,J,CDR3,DNA
TRBD2,many,TRBV29-1,TRBJ2-1,CSAALLAGDSYNEQFF,TGCAGCGCCGCCTTATTAGCGGGAGACTCCTACAATGAGCAGTTCTTC
TRBD2,few,TRBV27,TRBJ2-1,CASNLGRGEGQVLFF,TGTGCCAGCAACCTGGGCAGAGGGGAGGGTCAGGTTCTGTTCTTC
-,-,TRBV24-1,TRBJ2-1,CATSDFLNRGGGEQFF,TGTGCCACCAGTGATTTTTTAAATCGGGGAGGGGGTGAGCAGTTCTTC
TRBD1,-,TRBV5-1,TRBJ2-5,CATRPGTGVETQYF,TGCGCCACCCGTCCCGGGACAGGGGTGGAGACCCAGTACTTC
-,-,TRBV2,TRBJ2-1,CASSLTGINSYNEQFF,TGTGCCAGCAGTTTAACAGGAATCAACTCCTACAATGAGCAGTTCTTC
-,-,TRBV5-1,TRBJ2-1,CASSLGPISSYNEQFF,TGCGCCAGCAGCTTGGGGCCGATAAGCTCCTACAATGAGCAGTTCTTC
TRBD2,-,TRBV15,TRBJ2-7,CATSRGGTSGYEQYF,TGTGCCACCAGCAGAGGAGGGACTAGCGGCTACGAGCAGTACTTC
TRBD1,many,TRBV24-1,TRBJ2-7,CATSAPTGSSYEQYF,TGTGCCACCAGTGCTCCGACAGGGAGCTCCTACGAGCAGTACTTC
TRBD2,-,TRBV5-6,TRBJ2-1,CASSLSAGTSGRYNEQFF,TGTGCCAGCAGCTTATCAGCCGGGACTAGCGGCCGATACAATGAGCAGTTCTTC
-,-,TRBV5-5,TRBJ2-1,CASKTPGTIPDNEQFF,TGTGCCAGCAAGACTCCTGGGACCATCCCCGACAATGAGCAGTTCTTC
TRBD1,-,TRBV24-1,TRBJ2-1,CATSDPGQDPWNEQFF,TGTGCCACCAGTGACCCGGGACAGGACCCCTGGAATGAGCAGTTCTTC
-,few,TRBV5-1,TRBJ2-3,CASSAIGADTQYF,TGCGCCAGCAGCGCGATCGGTGCAGATACGCAGTATTTT
TRBD1,many,TRBV7-8,TRBJ2-5,CASSSRTGREEETQYF,TGTGCCAGCAGCTCCCGGACAGGGAGAGAGGAGGAGACCCAGTACTTC
-,few,TRBV5-1,TRBJ2-3,CASSSERDTQYF,TGCGCCAGCAGCTCGGAACGGGATACGCAGTATTTT
-,-,TRBV6-2/TRBV6-3,TRBJ1-1,CASSYSNIPNTEAFF,TGTGCCAGCAGTTACTCGAACATCCCGAACACTGAAGCTTTCTTT
TRBD2,-,TRBV4-2,TRBJ2-2,CASSDRGGNTGELFF,TGTGCCAGCAGCGATCGCGGGGGGAACACCGGGGAGCTGTTTTTT
-,-,TRBV12-3/TRBV12-4,TRBJ1-2,CASSLGRRMGGYTF,TGTGCCAGCAGCTTGGGCAGGCGCATGGGTGGCTACACCTTC
-,few,TRBV3-1,TRBJ2-3,CASSQNVVGTDTQYF,TGTGCCAGCAGCCAAAATGTTGTGGGCACAGATACGCAGTATTTT
TRBD1,-,TRBV29-1,TRBJ1-1,CSGGTGRTNTEAFF,TGCAGCGGTGGGACAGGGAGGACGAACACTGAAGCTTTCTTT
TRBD1,few,TRBV7-9,TRBJ1-5,CASSTGQGSQPQHF,TGTGCCAGCAGCACCGGACAGGGCAGTCAGCCCCAGCATTTT
-,many,TRBV5-1,TRBJ2-7,CASSPGQGPAGDEQYF,TGCGCCAGCAGCCCGGGACAGGGCCCAGCGGGAGACGAGCAGTACTTC
-,few,TRBV15,TRBJ2-1,CATSLGGPSNEQFF,TGTGCCACCAGCTTAGGGGGACCTTCAAATGAGCAGTTCTTC
-,-,TRBV19,TRBJ1-1,CASKFDVRTEAFF,TGTGCCAGTAAATTTGATGTAAGAACTGAAGCTTTCTTT
TRBD2,-,TRBV10-1,TRBJ2-1,CASSDRLAGSQFF,TGCGCCAGCAGTGATCGACTAGCGGGAAGTCAGTTCTTC